This is a list of T cell receptor beta chains from one sample in a study of neoadjuvant nivolumab and ipilimumab in lung cancer. TCRdb's copy holds only in-frame clones and misses some; the assay was immunoSEQ multiplex PCR. The table records 26,000 or so clones, 80% of them present only once. Here the sequenced sample was peripheral blood, taken before neoadjuvant nivolumab, alone or with ipilimumab. The source is an adult with non-small cell lung cancer. CDR3s include the opening cysteine and the closing phenylalanine or tryptophan. Fields, in order: V gene, CDR3 length, J gene, CDR3 protein.

>TRBV3-2|9|TRBJ2-5
CASGDLKYF
>TRBV6-5|13|TRBJ2-3
CASTEQGSDTQYF
>TRBV7-8|15|TRBJ2-7
CASSLAYGAAYEQYF
>TRBV10-3|14|TRBJ2-5
CAISELGGAGTQYF
>TRBV7-9|13|TRBJ2-1
CASSVGRVTEQFF
>TRBV2|14|TRBJ1-1
CASIRDRDYPEAFF
>TRBV15|15|TRBJ2-1
CATSGRQGTYNEQFF
>TRBV10-3|14|TRBJ1-4
CAIRDDRGDEKLFF
>TRBV7-9|15|TRBJ1-5
CASSLGGENNQPQHF
>TRBV11-2|15|TRBJ1-1
CASSPAGEVNTEAFF
>TRBV5-5|15|TRBJ2-1
CVSSLGVGKKDEQFF
>TRBV9|14|TRBJ1-1
CASSVVSVNTEAFF
>TRBV9|17|TRBJ2-1
CASSVVSGGSSYNEQFF
>TRBV7-3|14|TRBJ1-1
CASSLGGARTEAFF
>TRBV19|15|TRBJ2-7
CASSTSWTGISEQYF
>TRBV10-1|16|TRBJ2-7
CASSESIGGNGDEQYF
>TRBV29-1|13|TRBJ1-1
CSGKTGGPVEAFF
>TRBV6-6|15|TRBJ1-5
CASRRDANSNQPQHF
>TRBV5-1|13|TRBJ2-7
CASSSGQGYEQYF
>TRBV14|14|TRBJ2-5
CASSQERIRETQYF
>TRBV7-9|15|TRBJ1-6
CASSRTTGGNSPLHF
>TRBV9|16|TRBJ2-7
CASSVDPTSRSYEQYF
>TRBV11-3|17|TRBJ2-2
CASSSDRGRVGTGELFF
>TRBV7-2|13|TRBJ1-5
CASSLAGSQPQHF
>TRBV9|13|TRBJ1-6
CASSLGTGPPLHF
>TRBV7-6|14|TRBJ2-2
CASSPTTNTGELFF
>TRBV29-1|14|TRBJ2-3
CSVDVRPGTDTQYF
>TRBV15|14|TRBJ2-1
CATSRAGSYNEQFF
>TRBV9|12|TRBJ2-3
CASSVGGDTQYF
>TRBV2|17|TRBJ1-4
CASAVTRNRDRGEKLFF
>TRBV5-4|14|TRBJ2-7
CASSSPGGPYEQYF
>TRBV7-3|14|TRBJ1-5
CASSLRREDQPQHF
>TRBV7-9|14|TRBJ1-5
CASSFSNSNQPQHF
>TRBV10-3|13|TRBJ1-6
CAINSGVESPLHF